Shown below are 24 T cell receptor beta chains from a single sample sequenced in a study of blood T cell repertoires in COVID-19. Using immunoSEQ multiplex PCR, the repertoire was profiled, and TCRdb retains in-frame clones only, with some absent. In the table there are about 59,000 clones, approximately 87% of which are singletons. The specimen was peripheral blood. The receptors stem from a man in his sixties with active or convalescent COVID-19.

The chain combines TRBV5-1 with TRBJ2-5; tentative D call: TRBD2 (6 bases). In germline, CDR1 is SGHRS, CDR2 YFSETQ. The CDR3 is made up of 13 amino acids. V was trimmed by 1 base and J by 2 bases, leaving 6 bases between them. CDR3 amino acids: CASSLSGQETQYF. CDR3 DNA sequence: TGCGCCAGCAGCTTGAGCGGGCAAGAGACCCAGTACTTC.

The chain carries TRBV18 and TRBJ1-3; 7 nucleotides match TRBD1. Germline CDR1 reads KGHSH; CDR2 reads LQKENI. This CDR3 is built from 16 residues. V trimming: 7 bases; J trimming: 0 bases; junction bases outside the gene matches: 9. This CDR3 reads CASLPPGQLSGNTIYF. The CDR3 region has the DNA TGTGCCAGCTTACCCCCGGGACAGCTCTCTGGAAACACCATATATTTT.

The chain employs TRBV2 and TRBJ1-6; TRBD1 might be the D (5 bases). The CDR3 extends over 15 amino acids. Germline V gene data show CDR1 as SNHLY and CDR2 as FYNNEI. The V and J ends lost 2 bases and 8 bases respectively, with 13 bases between them. CDR3 nucleotides: TGTGCCAGCAGTGAAATGACCAGGGTGGATTCACCCCTCCACTTT. It specifies CASSEMTRVDSPLHF.

This clone was recorded once. This sequence joins TRBV5-6 and TRBJ2-5, with a tentative D call TRBD1 (5 bases). The CDR3 has 14 residues. In germline, CDR1 is SGHDT, CDR2 YYEEEE. Trimming took 2 bases from V and 4 from J, leaving 12 bases between them. As DNA, the CDR3 is TGTGCCAGCAGCTTTTCGGCAGGGCCAGAGACCCAGTACTTC. As protein: CASSFSAGPETQYF.

The V and J genes are TRBV12-3 or TRBV12-4 and TRBJ1-3; possible D gene TRBD1, 5 bases. The CDR3 spans 13 residues. The V end lost 2 bases, the J end lost 5 bases, and 7 bases lay between the germline ends. CDR3 DNA sequence: TGTGCCAGCAGTTTATTGGACAGAAACACCATATATTTT. Encoded protein: CASSLLDRNTIYF.

A single count supports this clone. V usage is TRBV9 and J usage is TRBJ2-2; tentatively, D is TRBD1 (5 bases). Per the germline V gene, CDR1 is SGDLS and CDR2 is YYNGEE. The CDR3 consists of 15 residues. V lost 4 bases to trimming and J lost 4 bases, with 14 bases between them. The CDR3 DNA is TGTGCCAGCAGCCCCTTTAGTGGGGCCACCGGGGAGCTGTTTTTT. Protein: CASSPFSGATGELFF.

This chain's CDR3 is CASRPGGENEKLFF. DNA of the CDR3: TGTGCCAGCAGGCCGGGCGGGGAAAATGAAAAACTGTTTTTT. This chain joins TRBV7-9 and TRBJ1-4; D not certain. Germline CDR1 and CDR2: SEHNR and FQNEAQ (reference sequence). The CDR3 runs 14 residues. V shed 6 bases and J shed 5 bases, with 13 bases lying between them.

This chain links TRBV6-2 or TRBV6-3 with TRBJ1-6, with 9 bases lining up with TRBD1. Germline V lookup: CDR1 MNHEY, CDR2 SVGEGT. V was clipped by 5 bases and J by 9 bases; unmatched bases: 5. The CDR3 consists of 14 residues. In nucleotides, the CDR3 is TGTGCCAGCAGTCTAGGGACAGGGACTTCACCCCTCCACTTT. Its protein product is CASSLGTGTSPLHF.

This sequence joins TRBV5-4 and TRBJ2-2, with 15 bases lining up with TRBD2. Per germline, CDR1 SGHNT and CDR2 YYREEE (reference sequence). With 4 bases clipped from V and 4 bases from J, the junction kept 8 bases outside the gene matches. CDR3 length equals 18 residues. The CDR3, as DNA: TGTGCCAGCAGCCCCCGGGGGGGACTAGCGGGGGGCACCGGGGAGCTGTTTTTT. Residues: CASSPRGGLAGGTGELFF.

The J gene is TRBJ2-7, the V gene TRBV6-2 or TRBV6-3, with D uncertain. This CDR3 has 11 residues. V was cut by 4 bases and J by 4 bases, with 5 bases left in between. Germline-derived CDR1 and CDR2 are MNHEY and SVGEGT. The CDR3 here is CASSSVYEQYF. The CDR3 DNA sequence: TGTGCCAGCAGTTCAGTTTACGAGCAGTACTTC.

This chain connects TRBV14 to TRBJ2-7; 12 nucleotides align to TRBD1. Germline V gene lookup returns CDR1 SGHDN and CDR2 FVKESK. This CDR3 is built from 15 residues. V shed 6 bases, J shed 3 bases, and the junction held 6 bases outside the gene matches. The CDR3 reads CASSPGQGALYEQYF. DNA for the CDR3: TGTGCCAGCAGTCCGGGACAGGGGGCTCTCTACGAGCAGTACTTC.

The chain links TRBV25-1 to TRBJ2-1, with D perhaps matching TRBD1 (5 bases). Germline V gene data show CDR1 as MGHDK and CDR2 as SYGVNS. The length of the CDR3 is 15 residues. V lost 3 bases, J lost 8 bases, and 17 bases lay in between. The CDR3 DNA sequence: TGTGCCAGCAGTGATTTACGGCCAGGGCGGTATGAGCAGTTCTTC. Its protein is CASSDLRPGRYEQFF.

CDR3 sequence: CASSRGQGTEAFF. In DNA form, the CDR3 reads TGTGCCAGCAGTCGGGGACAGGGAACTGAAGCTTTCTTT. V gene TRBV6-5 combines with J gene TRBJ1-1; 9 bases line up with TRBD1. Trimming at V came to 5 bases and at J to 5 bases, leaving 3 bases not matched to a gene. The CDR3 consists of 13 residues. The germline V gene has CDR1 MNHEY and CDR2 SVGAGI.

The V call is TRBV5-8, the J call TRBJ2-3; 10 nucleotides line up with TRBD1. J gave up 4 bases and V 4 bases, and 3 bases lay outside the gene matches. The CDR3 covers 14 residues. CDR1 is SGHTS and CDR2 is YDEGEE in the germline V gene. The CDR3 sequence is CASSRGQGADTQYF. In nucleotides, the CDR3 is TGTGCCAGCAGCCGTGGACAGGGGGCAGATACGCAGTATTTT.

This sequence joins TRBV21-1 and TRBJ1-3; TRBD1, as called in the table, went unchecked against the DNA. TRBV21-1 constitutes a pseudogene. This CDR3 is 18 amino acids long. CDR3 sequence: CASSLLPGQGGSGNTIYF. The CDR3, as DNA: TGTGCCAGCAGCTTACTCCCGGGACAGGGAGGCTCTGGAAACACCATATATTTT.

On this clone itself: The identical CDR3 is also encoded by other nucleotide sequences in the sample. The chain uses TRBV11-2 and TRBJ2-7; D is uncertain. Germline values: CDR1 SGHAT, CDR2 FQNNGV. Trimming left V 4 bases short and J 0 bases short, with 4 bases between. The CDR3 contains 12 residues. CDR3 sequence: CASSSSSYEQYF. Written as DNA, the CDR3 is TGTGCCAGCAGCTCCAGCTCCTACGAGCAGTACTTC.

The chain recombines TRBV5-4 with TRBJ2-7; no clear D gene. CDR3 length equals 15 residues. Germline V gives CDR1 SGHNT, CDR2 YYREEE (reference sequence). V lost 6 bases and J 3 bases, leaving 19 bases between the germline ends. CDR3 sequence reads: CASNPGPFQRYEQYF. The CDR3 DNA sequence: TGTGCCAGCAACCCCGGCCCGTTCCAGCGCTACGAGCAGTACTTC.

J is TRBJ2-3 and V is TRBV7-9; TRBD2 is a possible D gene (5 bases). The germline CDR1 and CDR2 sequences are SEHNR and FQNEAQ (reference sequence). The length of the CDR3 is 13 residues. The ends were cut back, 0 bases at V and 4 bases at J, with 5 bases in the middle. For the CDR3, the DNA is TGTGCCAGCAGCTTAGCGCGGGCAGATACGCAGTATTTT. Its protein is CASSLARADTQYF.

The chain joins TRBV6-6 to TRBJ2-5; a weak D match, TRBD2 (7 bases). The V end lost 6 bases, the J end lost 0 bases, and 14 bases lay between the germline ends. Germline CDR1 reads MNHNY; CDR2 reads SVGAGI (reference sequence). The length of the CDR3 is 15 residues. CDR3 sequence: CASSRGGTYQETQYF. The CDR3 coding sequence is TGTGCCAGCAGCAGGGGAGGGACATACCAAGAGACCCAGTACTTC.

The chain couples TRBV6-2 or TRBV6-3 to TRBJ1-2, with D unresolved. The CDR3 spans 13 residues. With 6 bases removed from V and 1 base from J, the gap between germline ends came to 9 bases. Per germline, CDR1 MNHEY and CDR2 SVGEGT. CDR3 amino acids: CASSTGVNYGYTF. As DNA, the CDR3 is TGTGCCAGCAGCACCGGGGTTAACTATGGCTACACCTTC.

The chain combines TRBV5-8 with TRBJ1-5; TRBD1 matches at 11 bases. The CDR3 loop spans 17 amino acids. Looked up from germline, CDR1 is SGHTS and CDR2 is YDEGEE. V gave up 4 bases and J gave up 6 bases; unmatched junction bases: 12. CDR3 loop: CASSLGQGAVLGQPQHF. DNA of the CDR3: TGTGCCAGCAGCCTCGGACAGGGGGCTGTATTGGGTCAGCCCCAGCATTTT.

V gene TRBV6-5 combines with J gene TRBJ2-2; D perhaps matches TRBD2 (6 bases). Germline V CDR1 and CDR2: MNHEY, SVGAGI. This CDR3 region has 14 residues. With 6 bases removed from V and 5 bases from J, the gap between germline ends came to 13 bases. This chain's CDR3 is CASRGGQATGELFF. CDR3 coding DNA: TGTGCCAGCAGGGGGGGTCAGGCGACCGGGGAGCTGTTTTTT.

The genes are TRBV19 and TRBJ1-5; D unresolved. The V end lost 3 bases, the J end lost 7 bases, and 10 bases lay between the germline ends. The V gene's germline CDR1 is LNHDA and CDR2 SQIVND (reference sequence). The CDR3 consists of 13 residues. The CDR3 spells CASSIEEIQPQHF. In DNA, the CDR3 is TGTGCCAGTAGTATTGAGGAGATCCAGCCCCAGCATTTT.

This clone turned up a few times. The J gene is TRBJ2-1, the V gene TRBV7-2, with TRBD2 identical over 12 bases. The germline V gene encodes CDR1 SGHTA and CDR2 FQGNSA. The ends lost 5 bases at V and 7 bases at J; junction bases unmatched: 15. CDR3 length: 18 residues. The CDR3 is CASSSSDPGLAGMNEQFF. The CDR3 DNA is TGTGCCAGCAGCAGTTCAGATCCCGGACTAGCGGGGATGAATGAGCAGTTCTTC.